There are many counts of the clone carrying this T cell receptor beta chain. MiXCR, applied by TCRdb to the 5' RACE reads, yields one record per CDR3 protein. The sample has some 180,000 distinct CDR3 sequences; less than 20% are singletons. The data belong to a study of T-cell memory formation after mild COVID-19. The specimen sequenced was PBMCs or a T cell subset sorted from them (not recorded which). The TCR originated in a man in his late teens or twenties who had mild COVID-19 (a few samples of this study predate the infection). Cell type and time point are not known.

The CDR3 DNA follows: TGTGCCAGCAGGCCTACAGGGACGGCAGGAGAGCAGTTCTTC. It specifies CASRPTGTAGEQFF. The chain uses TRBV12-3 or TRBV12-4 and TRBJ2-1; tentative D call: TRBD1 (6 bases). This CDR3 is 14 amino acids long. Trimming took off 6 bases at V and 10 bases at J, with 19 bases between the two ends.